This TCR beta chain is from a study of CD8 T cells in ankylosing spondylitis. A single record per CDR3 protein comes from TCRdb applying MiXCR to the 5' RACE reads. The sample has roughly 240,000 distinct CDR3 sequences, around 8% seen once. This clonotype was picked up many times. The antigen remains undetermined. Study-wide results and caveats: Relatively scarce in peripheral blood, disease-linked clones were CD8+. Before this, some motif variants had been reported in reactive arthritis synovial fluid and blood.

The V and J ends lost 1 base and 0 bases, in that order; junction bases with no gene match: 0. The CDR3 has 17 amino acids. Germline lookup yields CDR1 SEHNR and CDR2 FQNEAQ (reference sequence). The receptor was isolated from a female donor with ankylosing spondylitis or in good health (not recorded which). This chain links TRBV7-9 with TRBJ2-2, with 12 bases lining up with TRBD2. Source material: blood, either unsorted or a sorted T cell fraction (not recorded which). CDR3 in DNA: TGTGCCAGCAGCTTAGGGACTAGCGGGGCGAACACCGGGGAGCTGTTTTTT. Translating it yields CASSLGTSGANTGELFF.